This T cell receptor beta chain was found in a study of cytomegalovirus exposure and HLA in healthy donors (dated by TCRdb to 2017 to 2019). About the investigation overall: In an earlier analysis of some 610 of the donors, around 290 Gb of sequence data and 120 million or so unique TCR beta sequences from 150 million to 200 million T cells were reported. Around 330 gigabases of sequencing data and approximately 92 million unique TCR sequences made up an early release that covered 640 HLA-typed donors. HLA typing covered class I and class II loci at four-digit resolution. Four or five DR-DQ haplotypes were handled as single units for association and clustering, since linkage in the cohort was strong. The later analysis used no new phenotypic data to find candidate immune exposures, relying instead on TCR beta sequences and their occurrence across donors. A later genetic analysis took genome-wide SNP genotypes for about three fifths of the 666 donors and used that subset as a discovery cohort. Alongside the repertoire data, information on donor age, sex, ethnicity and CMV serostatus was compiled. High-throughput TCR immunosequencing, statistical association of individual TCRs with disease status, and machine learning were combined to predict cytomegalovirus infection status. Besides the first cohort of hundreds of subjects, a separate validation cohort made up of 120 or so different subjects was used. Across roughly 420 genotyped donors of the cohort, an average of 235,054 unique TCR beta nucleotide sequences per donor were sequenced, and approximately 17% of those sequences were non-productive. Typing coverage differed by locus: A, B, C, DRB1 and DQB1 were typed in about 629-640 donors, DQA1 in about 510, DPA1 in around 600, and DPB1 in around 440. The study used immunosequencing to profile the T cell repertoires of 670 or so subjects and linked those repertoires to cytomegalovirus serostatus. All discovery cohort repertoires had been generated using a single sequencing platform. An earlier analysis of around 580 of the donors used high-throughput TCR beta sequencing to judge whether each TCR beta V gene segment behaved as functional or pseudogenic. Of the roughly 390 genotyped donors, 75% to 85% were placed in the genetic ancestry cluster associated with self-reported Caucasian donors. The study aimed to test whether cataloging public T cell receptors could reveal signatures of past pathogen exposure. In a later analysis, previously published TCR beta repertoires from 600 to 850 donors were re-analyzed and high-resolution HLA genotyping was added so that TCR occurrence patterns could be studied. Findings and caveats that apply to the study as a whole: In a later genetic analysis, a missense DCLRE1C variant was associated with V-gene and J-gene trimming of TCR beta chains, and the association was replicated in an independent cohort. This cohort had only TCR beta chains sequenced, and the lack of alpha or paired-chain data limited which features could be detected. While some public TCRs were present in many individuals, most TCR sequences turned up only very rarely across donors. A further reported finding was that TCR beta sequences accurately predicted the HLA-A and HLA-B alleles for most subjects in the first cohort. The classifier was reported to diagnose cytomegalovirus status with high specificity and sensitivity in both the original and validation cohorts. In the study, around 160 TCR beta chains were listed as associated with cytomegalovirus. In a later analysis, most CMV-associated TCR beta chains were found to appear HLA-restricted, with HLA associations seemingly driven largely by CMV exposure. The authors suggested that the approach could potentially be extended to other disease states and immunological phenotypes. An earlier analysis of 587 of the donors showed that most TCR beta V segments appeared in productive rearrangements either about 87% or about 30% of the time, which broadly matched IMGT annotations. At a false discovery rate of 0.05, a later analysis linked some 17,000 TCR beta sequences to specific HLA alleles. Compared with the 666-donor mean, donors in an Asian-associated ancestry cluster had fewer N-insertions in productive TCRs, according to a later genetic analysis. In vitro tests confirmed that a few of the cytomegalovirus-associated TCR beta chains recognize cytomegalovirus antigens. HLA typing was unavailable for some donors at each locus, so association tests used only the typed subset. A later analysis found that TCR association rates varied across HLA loci, with DRB1 alleles showing the most associated TCRs and HLA-C alleles the fewest. A group of highly shared sequence variants was considered likely to be a technical artifact of the sequencing pipeline. Approximately 16 rarely observed V segments, including chromosome 9 orphons, were excluded from the earlier analysis of approximately 600 of the donors because counts were too low. Because the 87-base-pair reads could not distinguish some IMGT-functional V segments, including TRBV6-2 and TRBV6-3, those segments were excluded. When HLA alleles, especially DR and DQ, strongly co-occurred, attributing TCR associations to individual alleles was difficult. Correlated functional status among segregating V segments might be attributable to linkage disequilibrium, but an unknown experimental factor could not be ruled out. Compared with equally common non-associated chains, HLA-associated TCR beta chains in a later analysis were more clonally expanded and had lower generation probabilities. According to a later analysis, parvovirus B19, influenza, CMV and Epstein-Barr virus appeared linked to several top co-occurrence clusters. For the cohort, immune exposure information was limited to CMV serostatus. Sequencing depth was assumed to be roughly uniform across donors in the presence/absence analyses, though that assumption may not hold.

The cohort consisted of 666 healthy bone marrow donors. At the time of sampling, all cohort members were nominally healthy, though unrecorded immune exposures were likely present. The donor tested CMV seropositive and was one of the 289 seropositive cohort members. A peripheral blood sample was collected from each donor, and TCR beta sequencing was performed on peripheral blood mononuclear cells. The Qiagen DNeasy Blood Extraction Kit was used to extract genomic DNA from the blood cell samples. To prepare the library, the immunoSEQ multiplex PCR assay was applied. The multiplex PCR relied on a mix of 60 forward primers for TCR Vbeta segments and 13 reverse primers for TCR Jbeta segments. The CDR3 region of rearranged TCR beta genes was amplified from genomic DNA by a multiplex PCR assay. The Illumina HiSeq System was used to sequence the amplified TCR beta libraries as 87-base-pair reads. The authors processed their data as follows. In a later analysis, tens of millions of unique TCR beta chains were counted across the roughly 610 repertoires, and about 10 million of these chains were shared by at least two donors. A nearest-neighbor algorithm error-corrected the raw reads and collapsed the reads into unique sequences, merging closely related sequences to remove PCR and sequencing errors. CDR3 sequences were aligned to IMGT reference sequences to assign V, D and J gene segments. For a sequence to be retained, a match of at least six nucleotides to both a V gene segment and a J gene segment was required. A rearrangement counted as productive if the CDR3 had no stop codons and remained in frame with V and J, and every other rearrangement counted as non-productive. CDR3 was defined according to IMGT convention as the region running from the second conserved V-encoded cysteine to the conserved J-encoded phenylalanine. The earlier analysis of about 610 of the donors excluded sequences that lacked an unambiguous match to a single V gene segment. An earlier analysis of 550 to 650 of the donors classified V segments as functional when productive rearrangements were above 56.7% and as segregating when the standard deviation between donors was above 5%. A statistical classification framework was built for diagnosing cytomegalovirus status from the catalog of TCR beta chain sequences. In a later analysis, TCR nucleotide sequences were compared against IMGT/GENE-DB human TR gene sequences so that V and J genes could be assigned. A later analysis assigned CDR3 sequences and most-parsimonious VDJ recombination scenarios with the TCRdist pipeline. In a later analysis, each TCR beta chain was defined by its CDR3 amino acid sequence together with its V-gene family, and reads lacking a unique V-gene family were excluded. To address suspected cross-contamination and a sequencing artifact, a later analysis removed approximately 600 highly shared, low-generation-probability nucleotide sequences. In a later analysis, a clonal expansion index for each public chain was calculated from normalized within-repertoire ranks of inferred template counts. A later analysis computed generation probabilities with a VDJ recombination model fitted to out-of-frame rearrangements, and checked the results against IGoR. In a later analysis, hypergeometric tests were used to score TCR-TCR, TCR-HLA and TCR-CMV co-occurrence, with a repertoire-size bias correction applied to TCR pairs. To estimate false discovery rates, a later analysis permuted the HLA or CMV assignments 20 times. A later analysis grouped co-occurring TCRs with DBSCAN, adding TCRdist sequence similarity when clustering within HLA-allele-positive subsets. Co-occurrence clustering excluded repertoires with fewer than 30,000 or more than 120,000 public chains, plus five with anomalous nucleotide sharing. The source is immuneACCESS, and TCRdb retained only in-frame sequences with V and J called. Part of the clones is not carried over; for the studies checked, unresolved V genes explain less than half of this, and the remainder is unexplained. That table gives V, J and clone size, and the DNA gave D and trimming. This sample comprises fewer than 200,000 clones, 77% of them detected only once. The ten top clones hold 2% to 3% of the sample.

V is reduced by 4 bases and J by 0 bases, leaving a spacing of 18 bases between them. Reading the germline V gene gives CDR1 SGHRS and CDR2 YFSETQ. There are 17 amino acids in the CDR3, from cysteine to phenylalanine inclusive. Only the CDR3 portion is preserved as DNA: 51 bases, with reading frame beginning at the first base. With regard to this clone: Its antigen specificity is not known. Base quality data are lacking; no much larger clone is found one base away.

The specimen sequenced was PBMCs. The source of this sequence is a woman between 40 and 55 years old in good health and CMV-seropositive. The V and J genes are TRBV5-1 and TRBJ2-3; a weak D assignment points to TRBD1 (6 bases agree). The nucleotide sequence reads as follows: TGCGCCAGCAGCCCAGGCTACCGGACAGCCAGCACAGATACGCAGTATTTT. This sequence encodes CASSPGYRTASTDTQYF.